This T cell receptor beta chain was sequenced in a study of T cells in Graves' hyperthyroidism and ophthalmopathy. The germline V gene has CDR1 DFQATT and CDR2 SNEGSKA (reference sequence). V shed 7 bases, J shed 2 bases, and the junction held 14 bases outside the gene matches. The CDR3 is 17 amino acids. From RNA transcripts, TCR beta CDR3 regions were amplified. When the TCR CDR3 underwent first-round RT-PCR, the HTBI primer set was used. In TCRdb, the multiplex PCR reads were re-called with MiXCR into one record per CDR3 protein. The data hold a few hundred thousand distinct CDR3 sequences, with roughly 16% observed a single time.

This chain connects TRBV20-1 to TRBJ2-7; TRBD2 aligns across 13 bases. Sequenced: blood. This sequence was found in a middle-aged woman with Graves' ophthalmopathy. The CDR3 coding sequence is TGCAGTGTTGGGTGGACTAGCGGGAGCATAGTAACCTACGAGCAGTACTTC. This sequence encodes CSVGWTSGSIVTYEQYF.